One and the same sample provided the 15 T cell receptor beta chains below, sequenced in a study of T cell changes during pregnancy in multiple sclerosis. Here immunoSEQ multiplex PCR was the method, and the copy in TCRdb shows in-frame clones only, minus some. In the table there are roughly 100,000 clones, about nine tenths of which are singletons. The sequencing used peripheral blood, collected in the second trimester of pregnancy. The receptors were gathered from a female donor in good health, enrolled as a control in a pregnancy study.

This chain joins TRBV11-2 and TRBJ1-3; D gene uncertain. The germline V gene has CDR1 SGHAT and CDR2 FQNNGV. The length of the CDR3 is 14 residues. V lost 1 base and J 4 bases, leaving 8 bases between the germline ends. The CDR3 bases are TGTGCCAGCAGCTTAGGAAGGAGCGGAAACACCATATATTTT. It translates to CASSLGRSGNTIYF.

J is TRBJ2-7 and V is TRBV5-6, with D possibly being TRBD1 (6 bases). The CDR3 is made up of 14 amino acids. Per the germline V gene, CDR1 is SGHDT and CDR2 is YYEEEE. V shed 0 bases and J shed 0 bases, with 7 bases lying between them. CDR3 coding DNA: TGTGCCAGCAGCTTGGAACAGGGCTCCTACGAGCAGTACTTC. Protein product: CASSLEQGSYEQYF.

This clone came up a few times. This chain links TRBV7-9 with TRBJ2-7, with a weak D call TRBD1 (5 bases). This CDR3 contains 14 residues. In germline, CDR1 is SEHNR, CDR2 FQNEAQ (reference sequence). V gave up 7 bases and J gave up 2 bases, with 15 bases separating them. This CDR3 is CASKYGAGTYEQYF. For the CDR3, the DNA is TGTGCCAGCAAATATGGCGCAGGGACCTACGAGCAGTACTTC.

This rearrangement joins TRBV9 to TRBJ1-2; TRBD1 might be the D (6 bases). CDR1 SGDLS and CDR2 YYNGEE come from the germline V gene. V shed 3 bases and J shed 4 bases, with 22 bases lying between them. The CDR3 is 17 residues long. CDR3 in DNA: TGTGCCAGCAGCGCCCACCTCGGCAGGGGCGACCTCTATGGCTACACCTTC. It specifies CASSAHLGRGDLYGYTF.

The chain employs TRBV27 and TRBJ2-7; TRBD1 aligns across 7 bases. V gave up 4 bases and J gave up 1 base; unmatched junction bases: 7. Per the germline V gene, CDR1 is MNHEY and CDR2 is SMNVEV (reference sequence). The CDR3 length is 15 residues. The CDR3 sequence is CASSYRGLGSYEQYF. The CDR3 coding sequence is TGTGCCAGCAGTTACAGGGGATTAGGTTCCTACGAGCAGTACTTC.

This clone was counted a single time. The sample holds other DNA sequences that translate to the same CDR3. The gene calls are TRBV6-5 and TRBJ2-5; 10 positions match TRBD2. Germline V gene lookup returns CDR1 MNHEY and CDR2 SVGAGI. Trimming at V came to 2 bases and at J to 6 bases, leaving 6 bases not matched to a gene. The CDR3 consists of 15 residues. The CDR3 bases are TGTGCCAGCAGTTACGGGTTAGCGGGAGGACAGACCCAGTACTTC. Residues: CASSYGLAGGQTQYF.

This sequence joins TRBV19 and TRBJ1-2, with a tentative D call TRBD1 (6 bases). The CDR3 consists of 14 residues. Germline lookup yields CDR1 LNHDA and CDR2 SQIVND (reference sequence). The V end lost 6 bases, the J end lost 1 base, and 12 bases lay between the germline ends. CDR3 region: CASRLSQGNYGYTF. In nucleotides, the CDR3 is TGTGCCAGTAGGCTATCACAGGGTAACTATGGCTACACCTTC. Full variable domain (outside the CDR3, taken from reference TRBV19 and TRBJ1-2): DGGITQSPKYLFRKEGQNVTLSCEQNLNHDAMYWYRQDPGQGLRLIYYSQIVNDFQKGDIAEGYSVSREKKESFPLTVTSAQKNPTAFYLCASRLSQGNYGYTFGSGTRLTVV.

The rearrangement links TRBV11-2 to TRBJ1-1; a possible D gene is TRBD1 (5 bases). Trimming pared 1 base from V and 4 bases from J, leaving 16 bases between. From germline, CDR1 is SGHAT and CDR2 FQNNGV. This CDR3 has 16 amino acids. The CDR3 sequence is CASSLVWGRRSTEAFF. In DNA form, the CDR3 reads TGTGCCAGCAGCTTAGTATGGGGGAGGAGGTCCACTGAAGCTTTCTTT. Full variable domain (remainder filled in from reference TRBV11-2 and TRBJ1-1): EAGVAQSPRYKIIEKRQSVAFWCNPISGHATLYWYQQILGQGPKLLIQFQNNGVVDDSQLPKDRFSAERLKGVDSTLKIQPAKLEDSAVYLCASSLVWGRRSTEAFFGQGTRLTVV.

The chain is built from TRBV27 and TRBJ1-6, with 7 nucleotides matching TRBD1. This CDR3 has 17 amino acids. Germline trimming cut 3 bases from V and 7 bases from J; bases unmatched to any gene: 12. CDR1 and CDR2 (germline): MNHEY, SMNVEV (reference sequence). The chain's CDR3 is CASSFPPTGTYNSPLHF. The DNA of the CDR3 is TGTGCCAGCAGTTTCCCACCGACAGGGACTTACAATTCACCCCTCCACTTT.

The chain employs TRBV6-5 and TRBJ2-3, with D maybe TRBD2 (7 bases). Germline-derived CDR1 and CDR2 are MNHEY and SVGAGI. The CDR3 runs to 16 residues. V was clipped by 2 bases and J by 1 base, with 13 bases between them. CDR3 nucleotides: TGTGCCAGCAGTTACGGGGGGGCCATGCGCACAGATACGCAGTATTTT. Its protein product is CASSYGGAMRTDTQYF.

The V and J genes are TRBV7-9 and TRBJ2-7; TRBD1 agrees at 7 bases. Trimming cost V 5 bases and J 8 bases; bases outside gene matches: 9. Germline CDR1 reads SEHNR; CDR2 reads FQNEAQ (reference sequence). The CDR3 spans 13 residues. CDR3 loop: CASSVGDRVKQYF. DNA of the CDR3: TGTGCCAGCAGCGTAGGTGACAGGGTTAAGCAGTACTTC.

The chain links TRBV6-1 to TRBJ1-5; D remains ambiguous. V lost 1 base to trimming and J lost 7 bases, with 8 bases between them. Per germline, CDR1 MNHNS and CDR2 SASEGT. The CDR3 sequence is 13 residues long. CDR3 region: CASSEVQYQPQHF. In nucleotides, the CDR3 is TGTGCCAGCAGTGAAGTTCAGTACCAGCCCCAGCATTTT.

In its sample, this clone was seen once. The chain uses TRBV18 and TRBJ2-5; a possible D gene is TRBD2 (5 bases). Germline V gene lookup returns CDR1 KGHSH and CDR2 LQKENI. The germline V and J ends were trimmed by 3 bases and 3 bases, with 11 bases remaining between them. The CDR3 contains 14 residues. The CDR3 nucleotides are TGTGCCAGCTCACCTCTAGCAAACAAAGAGACCCAGTACTTC. It encodes CASSPLANKETQYF.

The sample holds a few counts of this clone. The chain couples TRBV20-1 to TRBJ1-1; D gene ambiguous. This CDR3 spans 11 amino acids. V dropped 3 bases and J dropped 4 bases, with 6 bases sitting between them. Germline V lookup: CDR1 DFQATT, CDR2 SNEGSKA (reference sequence). Here the CDR3 DNA reads TGCAGTGCTAGGTCGGGCACTGAAGCTTTCTTT. Residues: CSARSGTEAFF.

CDR3 sequence: CASRPGLAGLGEQYF. In DNA, the CDR3 is TGTGCCAGCAGGCCGGGACTAGCGGGATTAGGAGAGCAGTACTTC. The gene calls are TRBV6-5 and TRBJ2-7, with 13 positions matching TRBD2. This CDR3 is 15 amino acids long. Germline CDR1 MNHEY, CDR2 SVGAGI. With 6 bases clipped from V and 7 bases from J, the junction kept 9 bases outside the gene matches.